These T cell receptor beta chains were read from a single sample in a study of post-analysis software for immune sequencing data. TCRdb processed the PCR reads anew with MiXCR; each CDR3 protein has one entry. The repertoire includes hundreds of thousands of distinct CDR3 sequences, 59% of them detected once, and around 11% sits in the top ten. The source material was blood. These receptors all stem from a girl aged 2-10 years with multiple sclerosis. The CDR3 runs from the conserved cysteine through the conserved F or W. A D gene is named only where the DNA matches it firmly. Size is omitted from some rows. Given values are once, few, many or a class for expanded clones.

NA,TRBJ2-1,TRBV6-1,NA,CASSRDWGPNEQFF,TGTGCCAGCAGCCGGGACTGGGGCCCCAATGAGCAGTTCTTC
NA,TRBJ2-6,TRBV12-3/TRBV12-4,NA,CASSFKGSGANVLTF,TGTGCCAGCAGTTTTAAGGGTTCAGGGGCCAACGTCCTGACTTTC
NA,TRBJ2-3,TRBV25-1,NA,CASSEYSLTDTQYF,TGTGCCAGCAGTGAATATAGCCTCACAGATACGCAGTATTTT
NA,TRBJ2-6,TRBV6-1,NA,CASKNSGANVLTF,TGTGCCAGCAAGAACTCTGGGGCCAACGTCCTGACTTTC
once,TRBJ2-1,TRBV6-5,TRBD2,CASSPGEGGDYEQFF,TGTGCCAGCAGTCCCGGGGAGGGCGGGGACTATGAGCAGTTCTTC
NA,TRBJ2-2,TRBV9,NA,CASSIGGELFF,TGTGCCAGCAGCATTGGCGGGGAGCTGTTTTTT
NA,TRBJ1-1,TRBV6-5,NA,CASSYRGMGTEAFF,TGTGCCAGCAGTTACCGGGGTATGGGAACTGAAGCTTTCTTT
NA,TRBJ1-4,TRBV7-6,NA,CASSSDREKLFF,TGTGCCAGCAGCTCCGACAGGGAAAAACTGTTTTTT
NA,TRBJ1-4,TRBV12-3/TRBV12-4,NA,CASSPDEVGKLFF,TGTGCCAGCAGTCCCGACGAGGTGGGGAAACTGTTTTTT
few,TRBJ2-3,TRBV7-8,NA,CASRLGLEVTDTQYF,TGTGCCAGCAGATTGGGACTGGAAGTCACAGATACGCAGTATTTT
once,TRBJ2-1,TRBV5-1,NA,CASSFTGASSYNEQFF,TGCGCCAGCAGCTTCACCGGGGCATCTTCCTACAATGAGCAGTTCTTC
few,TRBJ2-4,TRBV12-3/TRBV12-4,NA,CASSRLVAKNIQYF,TGTGCCAGCAGTCGACTGGTAGCCAAAAACATTCAGTACTTC
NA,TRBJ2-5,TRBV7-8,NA,CASSLFREETQYF,TGTGCCAGCAGCTTATTCCGAGAAGAGACCCAGTACTTC
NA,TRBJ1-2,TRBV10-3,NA,CAISGPPPTANYGYTF,TGTGCCATCAGTGGACCACCACCGACAGCTAACTATGGCTACACCTTC
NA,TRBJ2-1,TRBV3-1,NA,CASKLGSGHNEQFF,TGTGCCAGCAAGTTGGGTAGCGGCCACAATGAGCAGTTCTTC
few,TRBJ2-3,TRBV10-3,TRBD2,CAIGIAGVPDTQYF,TGTGCCATCGGGATAGCGGGAGTCCCAGATACGCAGTATTTT
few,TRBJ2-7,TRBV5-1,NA,CASSLGQADEQYF,TGCGCCAGCAGCTTGGGACAGGCAGACGAGCAGTACTTC
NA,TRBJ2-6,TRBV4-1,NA,CASSQGAGLEGANVLTF,TGCGCCAGTAGCCAAGGGGCAGGTTTGGAAGGGGCCAACGTCCTGACTTTC
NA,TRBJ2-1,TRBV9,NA,CASSGRAENEQFF,TGTGCCAGCAGCGGCCGGGCGGAGAATGAGCAGTTCTTC
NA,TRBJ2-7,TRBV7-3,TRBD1,CASSPNKHRDSRYEQYF,TGTGCCAGCAGCCCCAACAAACACCGGGACAGTCGCTACGAGCAGTACTTC
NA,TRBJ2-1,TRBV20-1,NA,CSATLGAYGGEQFF,TGCAGTGCAACACTCGGGGCTTACGGCGGTGAGCAGTTCTTC
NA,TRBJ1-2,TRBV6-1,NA,CASSDPTRPESGYTF,TGTGCCAGCAGCGATCCGACTCGACCCGAATCTGGCTACACCTTC
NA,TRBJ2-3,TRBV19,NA,CASSVGSFPDTQYF,TGTGCCAGTAGTGTCGGTAGCTTTCCCGATACGCAGTATTTT
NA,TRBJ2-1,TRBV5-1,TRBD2,CASSIGLAGGKEQFF,TGCGCCAGCAGTATCGGACTAGCGGGAGGGAAAGAGCAGTTCTTC
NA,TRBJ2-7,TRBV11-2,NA,CASSLDHNEQYF,TGTGCCAGCAGCTTAGATCACAATGAGCAGTACTTC
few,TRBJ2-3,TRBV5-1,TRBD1,CASSPRTGGDTQYF,TGCGCCAGCAGCCCCCGGACAGGGGGCGATACGCAGTATTTT
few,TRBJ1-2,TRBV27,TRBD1,CASSLEGAGTGTYTF,TGTGCCAGCAGTTTAGAGGGGGCCGGGACAGGGACCTACACCTTC
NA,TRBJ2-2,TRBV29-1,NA,CSVEASNTGELFF,TGCAGCGTTGAAGCCTCGAACACCGGGGAGCTGTTTTTT
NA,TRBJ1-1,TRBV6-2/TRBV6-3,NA,CASSYSLLGAGAFF,TGTGCCAGCAGTTACTCCCTCCTGGGGGCGGGAGCTTTCTTT
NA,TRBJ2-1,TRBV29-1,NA,CSVEDWGGSYNEQFF,TGCAGCGTTGAAGATTGGGGCGGATCCTACAATGAGCAGTTCTTC
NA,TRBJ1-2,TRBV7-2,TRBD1,CASSSTGGQNYGYTF,TGTGCCAGCAGTTCTACAGGGGGCCAGAACTATGGCTACACCTTC
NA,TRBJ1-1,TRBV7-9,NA,CASSLLPSLNTEAFF,TGTGCCAGCAGCCTCCTACCATCGCTGAACACTGAAGCTTTCTTT
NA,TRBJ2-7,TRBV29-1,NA,CSVEDPRGFYEQYF,TGCAGCGTTGAAGATCCCCGGGGGTTCTACGAGCAGTACTTC
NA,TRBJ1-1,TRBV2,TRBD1,CASRGQPSNTEAFF,TGTGCCAGCAGGGGACAGCCTTCGAACACTGAAGCTTTCTTT
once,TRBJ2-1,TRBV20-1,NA,CSARRTGVTYNEQFF,TGCAGTGCTAGGCGGACTGGAGTAACCTACAATGAGCAGTTCTTC
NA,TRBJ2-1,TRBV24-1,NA,CATKAGVGGEQFF,TGTGCCACCAAGGCAGGGGTGGGAGGTGAGCAGTTCTTC
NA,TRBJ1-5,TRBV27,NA,CASSSPMRNQPQHF,TGTGCCAGCAGTTCCCCCATGCGCAATCAGCCCCAGCATTTT
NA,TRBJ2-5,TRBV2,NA,CASTRDIQETQYF,TGTGCCAGCACCAGGGACATTCAAGAGACCCAGTACTTC